Each of the 2 T cell receptor beta chains below was sequenced from the same sample in a study of beta chain features in type 1 diabetes. Every bit of the isolated RNA underwent reverse transcription, so sequencing read expressed TCRB transcripts. Produced via immunoSEQ multiplex PCR; TCRdb's table is partial and in-frame only. This repertoire shows 300,000 to 350,000 clones, less than 10% found once; its top ten account for more than 0.4%. The sample was central memory CD4+ T cells from blood. The receptor set was obtained from a woman under 30 in good health.

The chain has TRBV5-1 and TRBJ2-5; D is unclear. The CDR3 length is 14 residues. Trimming removed 4 bases at V and 5 bases at J, with 15 bases between. CDR1 and CDR2 from the germline V gene are SGHRS and YFSETQ. The CDR3 loop is CASSLGSGGETQYF. The CDR3 nucleotides are TGCGCCAGCAGCCTTGGTTCGGGTGGGGAGACCCAGTACTTC. Supplemented by reference TRBV5-1 and TRBJ2-5, the full variable domain reads KAGVTQTPRYLIKTRGQQVTLSCSPISGHRSVSWYQQTPGQGLQFLFEYFSETQRNKGNFPGRFSGRQFSNSRSEMNVSTLELGDSALYLCASSLGSGGETQYFGPGTRLLVL.

This clone was observed a few times. This sequence joins TRBV28 and TRBJ1-2; the D is unclear. The germline V gene has CDR1 MDHEN and CDR2 SYDVKM. CDR3 length: 12 amino acids. Trimming removed 6 bases from V and 5 bases from J, with 10 bases in between. CDR3 loop: CASSRTRYGYTF. The DNA for the CDR3 is TGTGCCAGCAGCCGGACCAGGTATGGCTACACCTTC.